One and the same sample provided the 24 T cell receptor beta chains below, sequenced in a study of cytomegalovirus exposure and HLA in healthy donors. PCR was performed using 60 Vbeta and 13 Jbeta primers. Produced via immunoSEQ multiplex PCR; TCRdb's table is partial and in-frame only. The sample has about 130,000 clones; 73% are singletons. What was sequenced was PBMCs. These receptors all stem from a woman aged 40-49 years in good health and CMV-seropositive.

This chain joins TRBV28 and TRBJ2-2; 8 nucleotides line up with TRBD2. Germline V CDR1 and CDR2: MDHEN, SYDVKM. The ends lost 3 bases at V and 0 bases at J; junction bases unmatched: 3. This CDR3 has 16 residues. The CDR3 sequence is CASSFRGGANTGELFF. DNA of the CDR3: TGTGCCAGCAGTTTTCGGGGGGGAGCGAACACCGGGGAGCTGTTTTTT.

The chain employs TRBV7-8 and TRBJ2-1; tentatively, D is TRBD1 (6 bases). Trimming took 5 bases from V and 5 from J, leaving 19 bases between them. The CDR3 extends over 16 amino acids. CDR1 SGHVS and CDR2 FQNEAQ come from the germline V gene. The CDR3 region is CASSRERTDRHNEQFF. The CDR3 DNA sequence: TGTGCCAGCAGCCGAGAACGGACAGACCGCCACAATGAGCAGTTCTTC.

The chain is built from TRBV7-9 and TRBJ2-5; 8 nucleotides agree with TRBD2. The germline CDR1 and CDR2 sequences are SEHNR and FQNEAQ (reference sequence). The CDR3 spans 16 residues. V shed 5 bases, J shed 4 bases, and the junction held 12 bases outside the gene matches. The CDR3 here is CASSPLGRGGGETQYF. For the CDR3, the DNA is TGTGCCAGCAGCCCCCTTGGCCGGGGGGGCGGAGAGACCCAGTACTTC. The entire variable domain, with the rest obtained from reference TRBV7-9 and TRBJ2-5, is as follows: DTGVSQNPRHKITKRGQNVTFRCDPISEHNRLYWYRQTLGQGPEFLTYFQNEAQLEKSRLLSDRFSAERPKGSFSTLEIQRTEQGDSAMYLCASSPLGRGGGETQYFGPGTRLLVL.

This sequence joins TRBV5-6 and TRBJ1-1, with 7 nucleotides matching TRBD1. Losses at the gene ends were 4 bases for V and 10 bases for J; bases not matched to a gene: 19. This CDR3 is built from 16 residues. Germline CDR1 reads SGHDT; CDR2 reads YYEEEE. CDR3 in amino acids: CASSDLWRGQATRAFF. The CDR3 bases are TGTGCCAGCAGCGATCTGTGGAGAGGACAGGCGACGCGAGCTTTCTTT.

This chain connects TRBV4-3 to TRBJ2-2; D may be TRBD1 (5 bases). The CDR3 has 15 residues. Germline V gene lookup returns CDR1 LGHNA and CDR2 YSLEER. V gave up 3 bases and J gave up 0 bases, with 8 bases separating them. CDR3 protein: CASSQDNSNTGELFF. DNA for the CDR3: TGCGCCAGCAGCCAGGACAACTCGAACACCGGGGAGCTGTTTTTT.

With respect to this clone: Germline and junction disagree at one end, which may indicate a read error. Other nucleotide sequences in the sample specify the same CDR3. This rearrangement joins TRBV5-1 to TRBJ1-1; D uncertain. The CDR3 loop spans 14 amino acids. The V gene's germline CDR1 is SGHRS and CDR2 YFSETQ. DNA of the CDR3: TGCGCCAGTAGCTTGGCCCAGGACTACACTGAAGCTTTCTTT. Protein: CASSLAQDYTEAFF.

The rearrangement joins TRBV4-3 to TRBJ2-7; TRBD2 aligns across 9 bases. J was trimmed by 5 bases and V by 0 bases; bases with no gene match: 5. This CDR3 region has 15 residues. The germline gives CDR1 LGHNA, CDR2 YSLEER. The CDR3 nucleotides are TGCGCCAGCAGCCAAGAGGGGACTAGCAGGGACGAGCAGTACTTC. Protein sequence: CASSQEGTSRDEQYF.

This chain uses TRBV7-8 with TRBJ2-7; 8 bases are shared with TRBD1. Per the germline V gene, CDR1 is SGHVS and CDR2 is FQNEAQ. The CDR3 contains 17 residues. Germline trimming cut 1 base from V and 0 bases from J; bases unmatched to any gene: 8. The CDR3 DNA is TGTGCCAGCAGCTTAGAAAGGACAGGGTTAAGCTCCTACGAGCAGTACTTC. It is translated as CASSLERTGLSSYEQYF.

CDR3 coding DNA: TGTGCCAGTAGGGAACGGGACACCTCCTACGAGCAGTACTTC. As protein: CASRERDTSYEQYF. The chain employs TRBV6-1 and TRBJ2-7; TRBD1 might be the D (6 bases). The CDR3 consists of 14 residues. In germline, CDR1 is MNHNS, CDR2 SASEGT. V lost 9 bases, J lost 0 bases, and 15 bases lay in between.

This chain connects TRBV11-3 to TRBJ2-3, with 8 bases fitting TRBD2. Germline CDR1 SGHNT, CDR2 YENEEA. The CDR3 is 15 amino acids. V dropped 1 base and J dropped 0; count of bases not matched to a gene: 0. CDR3 loop: CASSLGGGSTDTQYF. The CDR3, as DNA: TGTGCCAGCAGCTTAGGCGGGGGGAGCACAGATACGCAGTATTTT.

J is TRBJ2-5 and V is TRBV15; perhaps TRBD2 as D (5 bases). Trimming cost V 2 bases and J 4 bases, with 14 bases left between them. This CDR3 spans 15 amino acids. Germline CDR1 and CDR2: LNHNV and YYDKDF (reference sequence). The CDR3 reads CATSRRRREGETQYF. Written as DNA, the CDR3 is TGTGCCACCAGCAGAAGACGCCGGGAAGGAGAGACCCAGTACTTC.

V gene TRBV5-1 combines with J gene TRBJ2-2, with D unresolved. Trimming removed 7 bases from V and 7 bases from J, with 11 bases in between. CDR3 length: 12 residues. Germline CDR1 is SGHRS and CDR2 is YFSETQ. As DNA, the CDR3 is TGCGCCAGCGCACAGTCGGTCGGGGAGCTGTTTTTT. Amino acids: CASAQSVGELFF.

The chain couples TRBV7-9 to TRBJ2-1; 8 positions match TRBD1. CDR1 SEHNR and CDR2 FQNEAQ come from the germline V gene (reference sequence). V trimming: 3 bases; J trimming: 14 bases; junction bases outside the gene matches: 6. The CDR3 spans 12 residues. CDR3 sequence (DNA): TGTGCCAGCAGCTTCGGACAGGGACTTGAGTTCTTC. This translates into CASSFGQGLEFF. The full variable domain, with the rest looked up from reference TRBV7-9 and TRBJ2-1, is DTGVSQNPRHKITKRGQNVTFRCDPISEHNRLYWYRQTLGQGPEFLTYFQNEAQLEKSRLLSDRFSAERPKGSFSTLEIQRTEQGDSAMYLCASSFGQGLEFFGPGTRLTVL.

The J gene is TRBJ1-1, the V gene TRBV4-1; D perhaps matches TRBD1 (6 bases). Looked up from germline, CDR1 is MGHRA and CDR2 is YSYEKL. CDR3 length equals 15 residues. V lost 5 bases to trimming and J lost 4 bases, with 17 bases between them. CDR3 residues: CASSGEGGLGTEAFF. The DNA for the CDR3 is TGCGCCAGCAGCGGGGAGGGGGGCCTGGGCACTGAAGCTTTCTTT.

This chain joins TRBV6-5 and TRBJ2-3; 11 nucleotides match TRBD1. The CDR3 is 14 residues long. Germline CDR1 and CDR2: MNHEY and SVGAGI. V lost 6 bases, J lost 3 bases, and 2 bases stayed unmatched. DNA for the CDR3: TGTGCCAGCAGAAGGGACAGGGGGACAGATACGCAGTATTTT. The encoded protein is CASRRDRGTDTQYF.

The rearrangement links TRBV4-3 to TRBJ1-2; D not resolved. Trimming removed 0 bases at V and 4 bases at J, with 9 bases between. CDR1 is LGHNA, CDR2 YSLEER, per germline. There are 14 residues in the CDR3. CDR3 region: CASSQEFSSYGYTF. CDR3 nucleotides: TGCGCCAGCAGCCAAGAGTTTAGCAGCTATGGCTACACCTTC.

This clone has a single count. In DNA form, the CDR3 reads TGTGCCAGCACCGATAGGGGGCTTGGAAACACCATATATTTT. Amino acid sequence: CASTDRGLGNTIYF. This chain uses TRBV7-2 with TRBJ1-3; 7 bases are a match to TRBD1. J lost 3 bases, V lost 7 bases, and 6 bases had no gene match. CDR3 size: 14 residues. From germline, CDR1 is SGHTA and CDR2 FQGNSA.

This chain joins TRBV19 and TRBJ1-2; the match to TRBD1 covers 11 bases. V lost 3 bases and J lost 3; bases outside the gene matches: 9. CDR1 and CDR2 (germline): LNHDA, SQIVND (reference sequence). The CDR3 contains 17 residues. The DNA of the CDR3 is TGTGCCAGTAGTATGAGGCGGACAGGGGGCGGCCACTATGGCTACACCTTC. Translation: CASSMRRTGGGHYGYTF.

This clone was observed a few times. The chain joins TRBV29-1 to TRBJ2-2, with D uncertain. The germline CDR1 and CDR2 sequences are SQVTM and ANQGSEA. Trimming stripped 1 base from V and 0 bases from J, with 6 bases between. This CDR3 contains 14 residues. DNA for the CDR3: TGCAGCGTTGAAGCGCAGACGAACACCGGGGAGCTGTTTTTT. Amino acid sequence: CSVEAQTNTGELFF.

Here the CDR3 DNA reads TGTGCCAGCAGCTTAGATGGTACGGAGAAAGAGACCCAGTACTTC. It specifies CASSLDGTEKETQYF. This chain connects TRBV11-2 to TRBJ2-5; no definite D call. V lost 0 bases and J lost 3, with 11 bases in between. Per the germline V gene, CDR1 is SGHAT and CDR2 is FQNNGV. CDR3 length equals 15 residues.

The chain has TRBV5-4 and TRBJ2-5; 9 bases are a match to TRBD2. There are 16 residues in the CDR3. The V and J ends lost 0 bases and 2 bases, in that order; junction bases with no gene match: 5. Per germline, CDR1 SGHNT and CDR2 YYREEE (reference sequence). CDR3 DNA: TGTGCCAGCAGCTTGGGCGGCGGGAGGGGGCAAGAGACCCAGTACTTC. Translating gives CASSLGGGRGQETQYF.

The genes are TRBV27 and TRBJ2-1; no definite D call. The CDR3 spans 15 residues. Germline loops: CDR1 MNHEY, CDR2 SMNVEV (reference sequence). The V gene lost 8 bases and the J gene lost 1 base, with 15 bases spanning the gap. CDR3 nucleotide sequence: TGTGCCAGCTCCTATAGTTCCGCGTCCTACAATGAGCAGTTCTTC. This gives the protein CASSYSSASYNEQFF.

V usage is TRBV7-8 and J usage is TRBJ2-7; D unresolved. V lost 2 bases and J lost 4, with 3 bases in between. Germline V gene lookup returns CDR1 SGHVS and CDR2 FQNEAQ. The CDR3 consists of 11 residues. The CDR3 DNA reads TGTGCCAGCAGCTTAACATACGAGCAGTACTTC. Its translation: CASSLTYEQYF. Variable domain in full (rest from reference TRBV7-8 and TRBJ2-7): GAGVSQSPRYKVAKRGQDVALRCDPISGHVSLFWYQQALGQGPEFLTYFQNEAQLDKSGLPSDRFFAERPEGSVSTLKIQRTQQEDSAVYLCASSLTYEQYFGPGTRLTVT.

This clone was seen only a few times. This chain uses TRBV5-4 with TRBJ1-2; 10 nucleotides align to TRBD1. Germline assignment: CDR1 SGHNT and CDR2 YYREEE (reference sequence). The ends lost 4 bases at V and 3 bases at J; junction bases unmatched: 9. This CDR3 is built from 16 residues. The CDR3 loop is CASSPDGQGDYYGYTF. The DNA for the CDR3 is TGTGCCAGCAGCCCCGACGGACAGGGGGATTACTATGGCTACACCTTC.